The clone carrying this TCR beta chain was picked up a small number of times. Its cognate antigen is unknown. Clinical symptoms, serum thyroxine, TRAb, thyroid ultrasound and orbital computed tomography established diagnosis. PBMCs were collected from an approximately 10 ml volume of fresh peripheral blood. V lost 6 bases to trimming and J lost 4 bases, with 18 bases between them. Germline V gene sequence: CDR1 LNHDA, CDR2 SQIVND (reference sequence). The CDR3 length is 16 residues. TCR beta CDR3 region amplification was performed from RNA transcripts. Initially, a first-round RT-PCR of the TCR CDR3 employed the HTBI primer set. TCRdb analysed the multiplex PCR reads with MiXCR anew, one entry per CDR3 protein. The sample carries 640,000 or so distinct CDR3 sequences, 11% to 15% recorded once. The record originates from a study of T cells in Graves' hyperthyroidism and ophthalmopathy. Looking at the study overall: Staff took peripheral blood when the initial diagnosis was made, before any treatment began. Findings and limits, study-wide: In the blood, most expanded thyroid clonotypes above 0.001 appeared as well.

V gene TRBV19 combines with J gene TRBJ2-2; weak D call: TRBD1 (5 bases). The receptor was isolated from a woman aged 18-29 years with Graves' ophthalmopathy. The material sequenced was blood. Written as DNA, the CDR3 is TGTGCCAGTAGGCCTTATAGGGGATCGGCCACCGGGGAGCTGTTTTTT. It translates to CASRPYRGSATGELFF.